This T cell receptor (beta chain) was documented in a study of CD8+ T cells in alopecia areata. The treatment: oral pan-JAK inhibitor, 5-10 mg twice daily. With regard to this clone: Antigen: not known.

Deletions cut 4 bases from V and 4 bases from J, with 13 bases between. Germline V lookup: CDR1 SGHDN, CDR2 FVKESK. This CDR3 has 14 amino acids. General observations from the study: Higher clonality was seen in lesional scalp than in normal scalp, especially in alopecia totalis/universalis.

Investigators isolated RNA and reverse transcribed it into cDNA to act as the sequencing template. Some clones are missing from TCRdb's copy, which holds only in-frame ones; the method was immunoSEQ multiplex PCR. The sample lists roughly 220,000 clones, approximately 72% seen once, with 1.2% in the top ten. The source of this sequence is a human donor with alopecia areata. The rearrangement uses TRBV14 and TRBJ2-5; D ambiguous. The specimen was CD4+ T cells sorted from blood, collected at approximately week 45, from a patient treated with tofacitinib. CDR3 DNA sequence: TGTGCCAGCAGCCCCACCGGCGGAGTAGAGACCCAGTACTTC. Translation: CASSPTGGVETQYF.